The 3 T cell receptor beta chains in this list originate from one sample, sequenced in a study of blood T cell repertoires in COVID-19. Libraries were prepared by immunoSEQ multiplex PCR; TCRdb keeps only in-frame clonotypes and omits some of them. The sample consists of some 50,000 clones, over 80% of them appearing once. The source material was peripheral blood. These receptors all come from a man aged 50-59 years with acute or convalescent COVID-19.

V usage is TRBV4-2 and J usage is TRBJ2-7; 9 bases align to TRBD1. Germline V gene lookup returns CDR1 LGHNA and CDR2 YNFKEQ. With 5 bases clipped from V and 5 bases from J, the junction kept 10 bases outside the gene matches. The CDR3 is 15 residues long. CDR3 DNA sequence: TGTGCCAGCAGCACGGGACAGGGAGATAGAAACGAGCAGTACTTC. As protein: CASSTGQGDRNEQYF.

The chain employs TRBV28 and TRBJ1-2; D gene ambiguous. V lost 7 bases, J lost 6 bases, and 15 bases lay in between. This CDR3 has 13 residues. Germline V lookup: CDR1 MDHEN, CDR2 SYDVKM. CDR3 in amino acids: CASKREARDGYTF. The CDR3 coding sequence is TGTGCCAGCAAGAGGGAGGCTAGAGATGGCTACACCTTC.

The chain combines TRBV4-3 with TRBJ2-2, with D possibly TRBD2 on 6 matching bases. Looked up from germline, CDR1 is LGHNA and CDR2 is YSLEER. The CDR3 loop spans 17 amino acids. Trimming shortened V by 3 bases and J by 3 bases, and 17 bases separated the two germline ends. CDR3 sequence reads: CASSQTLAPVDTGELFF. CDR3 in DNA: TGCGCCAGCAGCCAGACTCTAGCGCCAGTGGACACCGGGGAGCTGTTTTTT.